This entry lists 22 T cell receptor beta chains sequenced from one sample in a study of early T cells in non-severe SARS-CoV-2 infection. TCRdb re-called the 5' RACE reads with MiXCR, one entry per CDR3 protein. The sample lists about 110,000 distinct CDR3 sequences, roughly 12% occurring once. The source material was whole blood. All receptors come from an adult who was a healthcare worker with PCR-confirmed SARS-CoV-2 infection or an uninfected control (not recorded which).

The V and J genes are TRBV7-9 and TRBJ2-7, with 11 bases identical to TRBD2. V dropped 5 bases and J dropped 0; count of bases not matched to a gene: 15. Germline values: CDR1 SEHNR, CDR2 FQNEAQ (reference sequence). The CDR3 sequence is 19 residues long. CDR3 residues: CASSLRAGTSGALSYEQYF. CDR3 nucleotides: TGTGCCAGCAGCCTCCGGGCCGGGACTAGCGGAGCCCTCTCCTACGAGCAGTACTTC.

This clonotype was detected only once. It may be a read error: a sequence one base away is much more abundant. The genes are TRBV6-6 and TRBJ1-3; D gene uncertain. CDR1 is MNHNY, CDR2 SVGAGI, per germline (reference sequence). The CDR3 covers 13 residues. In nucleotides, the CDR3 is TGTGCCACCCGTCAAGGCGAGGGAAACGCCATATATTTT. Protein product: CATRQGEGNAIYF.

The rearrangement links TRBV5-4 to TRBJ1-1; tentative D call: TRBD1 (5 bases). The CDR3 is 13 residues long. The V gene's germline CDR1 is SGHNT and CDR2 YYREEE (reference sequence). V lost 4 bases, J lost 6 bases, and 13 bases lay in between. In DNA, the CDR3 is TGTGCCAGCAGCACCCGGGTGGGGGCTGAAGCTTTCTTT. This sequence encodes CASSTRVGAEAFF.

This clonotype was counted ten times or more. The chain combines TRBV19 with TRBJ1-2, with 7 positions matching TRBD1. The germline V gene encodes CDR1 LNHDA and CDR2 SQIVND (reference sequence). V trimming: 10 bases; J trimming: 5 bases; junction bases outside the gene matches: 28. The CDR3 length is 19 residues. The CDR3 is CATSQGGTGERPSRYGYTF. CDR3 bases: TGTGCCACCTCGCAGGGGGGTACGGGAGAACGACCATCCCGTTATGGCTACACCTTC.

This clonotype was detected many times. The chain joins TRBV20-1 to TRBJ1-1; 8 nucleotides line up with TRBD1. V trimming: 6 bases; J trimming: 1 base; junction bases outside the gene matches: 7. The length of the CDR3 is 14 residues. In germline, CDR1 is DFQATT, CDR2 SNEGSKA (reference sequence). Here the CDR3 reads CSAEDRAWNTEAFF. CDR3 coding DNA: TGCAGTGCCGAGGACAGGGCGTGGAACACTGAAGCTTTCTTT.

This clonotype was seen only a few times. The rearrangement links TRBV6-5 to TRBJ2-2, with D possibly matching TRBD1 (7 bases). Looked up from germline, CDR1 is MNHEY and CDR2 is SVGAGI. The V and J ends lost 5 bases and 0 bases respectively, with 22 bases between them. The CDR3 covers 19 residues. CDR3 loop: CASSMAYPGGKANTGELFF. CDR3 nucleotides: TGTGCCAGCAGTATGGCCTACCCAGGGGGGAAGGCGAACACCGGGGAGCTGTTTTTT.

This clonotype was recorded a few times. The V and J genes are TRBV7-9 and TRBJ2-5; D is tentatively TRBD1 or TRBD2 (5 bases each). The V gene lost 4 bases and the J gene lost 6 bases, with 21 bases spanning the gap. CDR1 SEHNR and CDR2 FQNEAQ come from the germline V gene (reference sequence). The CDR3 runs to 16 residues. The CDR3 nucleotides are TGTGCCAGCAGCTCGAATCCGGGCCCAGAGGGACAGACCCAGTACTTC. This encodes CASSSNPGPEGQTQYF.

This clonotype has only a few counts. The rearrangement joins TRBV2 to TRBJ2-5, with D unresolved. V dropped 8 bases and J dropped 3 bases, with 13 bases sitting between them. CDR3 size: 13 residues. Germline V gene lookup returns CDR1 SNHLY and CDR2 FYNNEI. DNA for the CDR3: TGTGCCAGCGATGGTGACGGCGAAGAGACCCAGTACTTC. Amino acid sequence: CASDGDGEETQYF.

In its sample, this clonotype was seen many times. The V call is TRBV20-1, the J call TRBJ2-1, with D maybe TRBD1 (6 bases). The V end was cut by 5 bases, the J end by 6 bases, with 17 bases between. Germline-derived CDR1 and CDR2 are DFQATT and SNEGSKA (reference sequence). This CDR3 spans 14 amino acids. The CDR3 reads CSAPGTQRSNEQFF. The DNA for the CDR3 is TGCAGTGCTCCCGGGACACAGCGGTCCAATGAGCAGTTCTTC.

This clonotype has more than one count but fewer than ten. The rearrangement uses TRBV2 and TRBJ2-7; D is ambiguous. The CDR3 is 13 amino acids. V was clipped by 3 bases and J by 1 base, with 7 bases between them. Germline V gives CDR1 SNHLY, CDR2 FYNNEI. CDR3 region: CASSDGISYEQYF. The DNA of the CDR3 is TGTGCCAGCAGTGACGGTATTTCCTACGAGCAGTACTTC.

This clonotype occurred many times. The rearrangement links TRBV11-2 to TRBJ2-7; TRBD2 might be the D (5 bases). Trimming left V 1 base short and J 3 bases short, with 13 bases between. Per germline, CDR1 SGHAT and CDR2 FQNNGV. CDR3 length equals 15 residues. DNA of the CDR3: TGTGCCAGCAGCTTAGTGCCGGGGAAGAACTACGAGCAGTACTTC. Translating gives CASSLVPGKNYEQYF. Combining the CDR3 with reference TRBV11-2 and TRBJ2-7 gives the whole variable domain EAGVAQSPRYKIIEKRQSVAFWCNPISGHATLYWYQQILGQGPKLLIQFQNNGVVDDSQLPKDRFSAERLKGVDSTLKIQPAKLEDSAVYLCASSLVPGKNYEQYFGPGTRLTVT.

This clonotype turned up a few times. The CDR3 protein is CASPADTQYF. The CDR3 DNA follows: TGCGCCAGCCCGGCGGATACGCAGTATTTT. The genes are TRBV10-1 and TRBJ2-3; unclear D gene. The CDR3 has 10 residues. Per germline, CDR1 WNHNN and CDR2 SYGVQD (reference sequence). V was shortened by 8 bases and J by 6 bases, with 6 bases between the two germline ends.

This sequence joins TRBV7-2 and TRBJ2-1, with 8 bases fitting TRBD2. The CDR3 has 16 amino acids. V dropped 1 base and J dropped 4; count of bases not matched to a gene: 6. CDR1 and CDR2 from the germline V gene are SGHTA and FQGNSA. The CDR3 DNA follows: TGTGCCAGCAGCTTAGTCGCGGGACTAGGATACAATGAGCAGTTCTTC. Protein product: CASSLVAGLGYNEQFF.

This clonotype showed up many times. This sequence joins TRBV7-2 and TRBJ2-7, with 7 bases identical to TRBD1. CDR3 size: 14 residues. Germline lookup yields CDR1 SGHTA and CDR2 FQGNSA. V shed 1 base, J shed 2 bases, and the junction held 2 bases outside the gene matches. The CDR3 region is CASSLDRGTYEQYF. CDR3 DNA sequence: TGTGCCAGCAGCTTAGACAGGGGTACCTACGAGCAGTACTTC.

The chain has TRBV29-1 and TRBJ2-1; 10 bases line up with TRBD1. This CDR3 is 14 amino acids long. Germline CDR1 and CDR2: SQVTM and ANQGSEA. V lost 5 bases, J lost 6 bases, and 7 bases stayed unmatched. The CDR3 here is CSVRDRGSTNEQFF. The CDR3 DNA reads TGCAGCGTTCGGGACAGGGGATCCACCAATGAGCAGTTCTTC.

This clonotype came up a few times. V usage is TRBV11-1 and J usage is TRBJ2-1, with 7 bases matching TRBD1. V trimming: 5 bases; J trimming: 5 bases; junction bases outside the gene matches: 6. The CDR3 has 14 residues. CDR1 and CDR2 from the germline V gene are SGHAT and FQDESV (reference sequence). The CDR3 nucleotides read TGTGCCAGCAGCCTCACGACAGGGAACAATGAGCAGTTCTTC. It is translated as CASSLTTGNNEQFF.

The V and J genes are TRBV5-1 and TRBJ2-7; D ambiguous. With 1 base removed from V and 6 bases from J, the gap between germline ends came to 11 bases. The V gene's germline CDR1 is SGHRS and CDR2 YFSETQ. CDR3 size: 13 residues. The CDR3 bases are TGCGCCAGCAGCTTGCAGGACCTCACCGAGCAGTACTTC. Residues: CASSLQDLTEQYF.

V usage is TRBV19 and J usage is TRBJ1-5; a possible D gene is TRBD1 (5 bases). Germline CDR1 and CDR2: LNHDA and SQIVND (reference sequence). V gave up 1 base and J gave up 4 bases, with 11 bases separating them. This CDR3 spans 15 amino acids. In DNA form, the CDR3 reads TGTGCCAGTAGTATAGCGGGGGTTCTAAATCAGCCCCAGCATTTT. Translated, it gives CASSIAGVLNQPQHF.

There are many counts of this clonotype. The CDR3 DNA is TGTGCCACCAGTGGGGTTAGCGGAGCTTACAATGAGCAGTTCTTC. Its translation is CATSGVSGAYNEQFF. This sequence joins TRBV24-1 and TRBJ2-1, with D maybe TRBD2 (6 bases). Per the germline V gene, CDR1 is KGHDR and CDR2 is SFDVKD. The CDR3 length is 15 residues. Trimming took off 5 bases at V and 4 bases at J, with 14 bases between the two ends.

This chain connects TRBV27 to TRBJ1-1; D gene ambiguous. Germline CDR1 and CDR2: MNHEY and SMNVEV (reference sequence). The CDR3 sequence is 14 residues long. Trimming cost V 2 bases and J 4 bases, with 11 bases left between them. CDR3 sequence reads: CASSLNSPGTEAFF. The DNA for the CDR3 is TGTGCCAGCAGTTTAAACAGCCCGGGCACTGAAGCTTTCTTT.

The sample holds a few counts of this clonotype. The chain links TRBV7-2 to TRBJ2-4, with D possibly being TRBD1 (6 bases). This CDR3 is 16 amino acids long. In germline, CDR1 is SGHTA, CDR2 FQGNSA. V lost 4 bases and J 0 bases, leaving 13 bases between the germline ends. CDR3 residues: CASSSQGMLAKNIQYF. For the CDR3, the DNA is TGTGCCAGCAGCTCACAGGGAATGCTAGCCAAAAACATTCAGTACTTC.

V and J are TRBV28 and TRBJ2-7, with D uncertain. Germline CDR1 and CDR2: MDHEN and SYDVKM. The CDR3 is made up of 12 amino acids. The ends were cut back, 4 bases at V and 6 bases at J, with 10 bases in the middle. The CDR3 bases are TGTGCCAGCAGTTCGGACGGCCTCGAGCAGTACTTC. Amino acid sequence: CASSSDGLEQYF.